The 13 T cell receptor beta chains presented below share a single source sample, sequenced in a study of cytomegalovirus exposure and HLA in healthy donors listed by TCRdb under 2017. To prepare the library, the immunoSEQ multiplex PCR assay was applied. For the multiplex PCR, a mixture combining 60 forward primers for TCR Vbeta segments and 13 reverse primers for TCR Jbeta segments was used. The table comes from immuneACCESS by way of TCRdb, which keeps in-frame sequences with V and J called. Part of the clones is missing from these tables; in studies checked, under half for an unresolved V gene and the rest for unknown reasons. The sample has about 180,000 clones on record, 75% of them singletons. In total, the top ten clones hold approximately 2.9% of the sample. Material for sequencing was PBMCs. All receptors come from a male donor in good health and CMV-seronegative.

The J gene is TRBJ2-4, the V gene TRBV7-8; TRBD2 might be the D (7 bases). Trimming pared 1 base from V and 11 bases from J, leaving 15 bases between. This CDR3 is 14 amino acids long. Germline assignment: CDR1 SGHVS and CDR2 FQNEAQ. The CDR3 loop reads CASSLEGGGPFQYF. In nucleotides, the CDR3 is TGTGCCAGCAGCTTAGAGGGGGGAGGGCCTTTTCAGTACTTC.

The genes are TRBV19 and TRBJ1-2, with 9 bases aligning to TRBD1. CDR1 is LNHDA, CDR2 SQIVND, per germline (reference sequence). CDR3 length: 14 residues. V lost 5 bases to trimming and J lost 4 bases; unmatched junction nucleotides: 5. The CDR3 nucleotides are TGTGCCAGTAGTTTACAGGGGGCGACCTATGGCTACACCTTC. Translated, it gives CASSLQGATYGYTF.

The chain couples TRBV12-5 to TRBJ1-5; possibly TRBD1 for D (6 bases). The CDR3 covers 15 residues. Trimming removed 1 base at V and 0 bases at J, with 7 bases between. Germline CDR1 and CDR2: LGHNT and FRNRAP. CDR3 DNA sequence: TGTGCTAGTGGTTTGGGGGACAATAGCAATCAGCCCCAGCATTTT. Protein: CASGLGDNSNQPQHF.

This chain links TRBV4-3 with TRBJ2-3, with 10 bases that match TRBD2. CDR3 size: 16 residues. V lost 0 bases, J lost 6 bases, and 6 bases stayed unmatched. CDR1 is LGHNA, CDR2 YSLEER, per germline. The chain's CDR3 is CASSQEGSGRRDTQYF. The CDR3 region has the DNA TGCGCCAGCAGCCAAGAGGGTAGCGGGAGGCGGGATACGCAGTATTTT.

J is TRBJ1-2 and V is TRBV30; TRBD1 might be the D (5 bases). With 2 bases removed from V and 7 bases from J, the gap between germline ends came to 11 bases. In germline, CDR1 is GTSNPN, CDR2 SVGIG (reference sequence). The CDR3 extends over 12 amino acids. CDR3 in amino acids: CAWSHAGGGYTF. The CDR3 region has the DNA TGTGCCTGGAGTCACGCGGGGGGTGGCTACACCTTC.

V usage is TRBV4-1 and J usage is TRBJ2-1, with 8 nucleotides matching TRBD1. The CDR3 covers 17 residues. Germline CDR1 reads MGHRA; CDR2 reads YSYEKL. V lost 3 bases, J lost 6 bases, and 13 bases stayed unmatched. CDR3 DNA sequence: TGCGCCAGCAGCCAGTGGACCGGACAGGGAAATTTCAATGAGCAGTTCTTC. Its translation: CASSQWTGQGNFNEQFF.

V is TRBV28 and J is TRBJ2-3; the match to TRBD2 covers 7 bases. The CDR3 has 14 amino acids. The junction had 7 bases not matched to a gene; V was cut back by 10 bases and J by 0 bases. Germline V lookup: CDR1 MDHEN, CDR2 SYDVKM. CDR3 coding DNA: TGTGCCACGACTAGCCAGTTAAGCACAGATACGCAGTATTTT. As protein: CATTSQLSTDTQYF.

Written as DNA, the CDR3 is TGTGCCAGCGGCCTGGGCCAACGCTCTGGGGCCAACGTCCTGACTTTC. Amino acid sequence: CASGLGQRSGANVLTF. The chain uses TRBV28 and TRBJ2-6; D unresolved. CDR1 and CDR2 from the germline V gene are MDHEN and SYDVKM. CDR3 length equals 16 residues. V was shortened by 8 bases and J by 0 bases, with 14 bases between the two germline ends.

V gene TRBV6-6 combines with J gene TRBJ1-1; perhaps TRBD1 as D (5 bases). The CDR3 is 12 amino acids. Trimming removed 5 bases at V and 3 bases at J, with 7 bases between. Germline values: CDR1 MNHNY, CDR2 SVGAGI (reference sequence). CDR3 in DNA: TGTGCCAGCAGTCCAGGGTACACTGAAGCTTTCTTT. It is translated as CASSPGYTEAFF.

This clone was seen more than once but under ten times. The chain joins TRBV5-1 to TRBJ2-2; D might be TRBD1 (5 bases). The V end was cut by 4 bases, the J end by 2 bases, with 12 bases between. Germline assignment: CDR1 SGHRS and CDR2 YFSETQ. The CDR3 is 15 amino acids. CDR3 sequence (DNA): TGCGCCAGCAGCGCATCCGGACAAAACACCGGGGAGCTGTTTTTT. It is translated as CASSASGQNTGELFF.

This sequence joins TRBV6-5 and TRBJ2-3, with 7 bases identical to TRBD1. With 6 bases clipped from V and 6 bases from J, the junction kept 12 bases outside the gene matches. The CDR3 totals 15 residues. Germline CDR1 reads MNHEY; CDR2 reads SVGAGI. As DNA, the CDR3 is TGTGCCAGCAGGCTTAGGGGGCGCCTCGGGGATACGCAGTATTTT. The encoded protein is CASRLRGRLGDTQYF.

The sample holds one count of this clone. The chain combines TRBV15 with TRBJ2-7; possibly TRBD1 for D (5 bases). The germline gives CDR1 LNHNV, CDR2 YYDKDF (reference sequence). The CDR3 spans 15 residues. V was shortened by 4 bases and J by 3 bases, with 16 bases between the two germline ends. As DNA, the CDR3 is TGTGCCACCAGCATTGGGGCCGGACGATTCTACGAGCAGTACTTC. Encoded protein: CATSIGAGRFYEQYF.

This chain links TRBV6-6 with TRBJ1-3; weak D call: TRBD1 (6 bases). This CDR3 is 14 amino acids long. Trimming stripped 7 bases from V and 8 bases from J, with 18 bases between. CDR1 MNHNY and CDR2 SVGAGI come from the germline V gene (reference sequence). The chain's CDR3 is CASTSVGTSDTIYF. As DNA, the CDR3 is TGTGCCAGCACCTCCGTGGGGACATCGGACACCATATATTTT.